This TCR beta chain was found in a study of CD8 T cells in cerebrospinal fluid in Alzheimer's disease. Study at large: CSF T cell clonal expansion was assessed by plate-based nested PCR and droplet-based sequencing. Study results and limitations: Healthy subjects less often had a clone of at least 3% than Alzheimer's patients.

Confirmation of patient neurodegeneration relied on biomarkers such as neurofilament, amyloid-beta and tau. Profiling of CSF cells used 10X single-cell V(D)J plus 5' expression. TCRdb derives one entry per CDR3 protein from the 10x single-cell sequencing reads, leaving out DNA. The sample holds 760 or so distinct CDR3 sequences. The CDR3 totals 14 residues. This clonotype is labeled medium-sized based on frequency. The antigen remains undetermined. The sample taken for sequencing was cerebrospinal fluid. The TCR originated in a human donor with Parkinson's disease. J is TRBJ2-7 and V is TRBV12-3 or TRBV12-4; TCRdb proposes TRBD2, but this gene call is untestable without DNA. The CDR3 spells CASSPGTSGDEQYF.